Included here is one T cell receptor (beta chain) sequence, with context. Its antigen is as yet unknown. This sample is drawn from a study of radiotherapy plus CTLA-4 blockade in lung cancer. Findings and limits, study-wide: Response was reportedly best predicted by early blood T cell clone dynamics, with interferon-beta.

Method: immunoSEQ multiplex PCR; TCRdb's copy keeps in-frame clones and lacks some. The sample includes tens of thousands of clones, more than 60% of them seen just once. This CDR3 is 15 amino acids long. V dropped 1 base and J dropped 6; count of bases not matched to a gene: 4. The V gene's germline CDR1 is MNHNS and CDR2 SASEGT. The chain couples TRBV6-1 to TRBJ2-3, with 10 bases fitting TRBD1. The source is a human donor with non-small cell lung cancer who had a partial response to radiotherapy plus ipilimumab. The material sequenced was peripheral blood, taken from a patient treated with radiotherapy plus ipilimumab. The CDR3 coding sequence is TGTGCCAGCAGTGAAGTAGACAGGGGGCAGGATACGCAGTATTTT. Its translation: CASSEVDRGQDTQYF.